This record covers a single T cell receptor beta chain. Its target is not known. Treatment reported: oral pan-JAK inhibitor, 5-10 mg twice daily. This CDR3 contains 13 residues. V lost 3 bases and J 2 bases, leaving 7 bases between the germline ends. Germline lookup yields CDR1 SGDLS and CDR2 YYNGEE. Sequencing used cDNA as its template, made by extracting RNA and reverse transcribing it. Assay: immunoSEQ multiplex PCR; the TCRdb copy retains only in-frame clones and omits some. The sample has about 180,000 clones, approximately 49% seen once; the top ten hold about 9.5%. This sample stems from a study of CD8+ T cells in alopecia areata. Study outcomes and limitations: Affected lesional scalp, above all in alopecia totalis/universalis, was more clonal than normal scalp. Mouse data revealed clearer TCR sharing than patient data did, a gap possibly tied to HLA.

Sequencing was performed on CD8+ T cells sorted from blood, taken at roughly week 53, from a patient treated with tofacitinib. The TCR originated in a human donor with alopecia areata. This chain joins TRBV9 and TRBJ2-3, with D unresolved. CDR3 sequence reads: CASSAHSTDTQYF. As DNA, the CDR3 is TGTGCCAGCAGCGCTCACTCCACAGATACGCAGTATTTT.